The 14 T cell receptor beta chains below all came from one sample that was sequenced in a study of OX40 agonist ivuxolimab in advanced cancers. Sequencing was performed with immunoSEQ multiplex PCR; in TCRdb, only in-frame clones are kept and a portion is missing. The sample includes nearly 90,000 clones, roughly 89% seen only once; the top ten take 1.5% to 2%. The sequencing used CD4+ or CD8+ T cells sorted from blood, collected in a trial of the OX40 agonist ivuxolimab. The receptor set was obtained from an adult with an advanced solid tumor such as melanoma, head and neck, liver or kidney cancer.

This rearrangement joins TRBV21-1 to TRBJ2-2; TRBD1 reflects the table's D call only, with no check against the DNA. TRBV21-1 is labeled a pseudogene. This CDR3 comprises 20 residues. For the CDR3, the DNA is TGTGCCAGCAGCAAACCGGGGTCCGGGACACCATTTTTAAACACCGGGGAGCTGTTTTTT. Its translation is CASSKPGSGTPFLNTGELFF.

The V call is TRBV18, the J call TRBJ1-1; D gene uncertain. The CDR3 totals 15 residues. Germline-derived CDR1 and CDR2 are KGHSH and LQKENI. V dropped 3 bases and J dropped 4 bases, with 15 bases sitting between them. The CDR3 spells CASSPDVGSGTEAFF. The CDR3 coding sequence is TGTGCCAGCTCACCGGATGTGGGTTCGGGCACTGAAGCTTTCTTT.

The chain links TRBV7-2 to TRBJ2-7, with TRBD1 identical over 10 bases. Unmatched junction bases numbered 4, after V lost 5 bases and J lost 3 bases. Germline loops: CDR1 SGHTA, CDR2 FQGNSA. The CDR3 runs 14 residues. CDR3 loop: CASSPGTGDYEQYF. For the CDR3, the DNA is TGTGCCAGCAGCCCCGGGACAGGGGACTACGAGCAGTACTTC.

The V call is TRBV7-7, the J call TRBJ2-2; 8 nucleotides agree with TRBD1. Trimming cost V 5 bases and J 4 bases; bases outside gene matches: 9. The CDR3 extends over 16 amino acids. Germline CDR1 reads SSHAT; CDR2 reads FNYEAQ (reference sequence). The CDR3 is CASSIKRTGSTGELFF. The CDR3 coding sequence is TGTGCCAGCAGCATAAAGAGGACAGGGTCCACCGGGGAGCTGTTTTTT. Complete variable domain (other parts from reference TRBV7-7 and TRBJ2-2): GAGVSQSPRYKVTKRGQDVTLRCDPISSHATLYWYQQALGQGPEFLTYFNYEAQPDKSGLPSDRFSAERPEGSISTLTIQRTEQRDSAMYRCASSIKRTGSTGELFFGEGSRLTVL.

The chain links TRBV19 to TRBJ2-1; 8 nucleotides align to TRBD2. After removal of 4 bases from V and 2 bases from J, the junction contained 4 bases not matched to a gene. This CDR3 is 15 amino acids long. Germline CDR1 and CDR2: LNHDA and SQIVND (reference sequence). The CDR3 DNA sequence: TGTGCCAGTAGTAACGTAGCGGGACCCTACAATGAGCAGTTCTTC. Protein product: CASSNVAGPYNEQFF.

The chain recombines TRBV19 with TRBJ2-3, with D possibly being TRBD2 (6 bases). The CDR3 spans 15 residues. Trimming cost V 2 bases and J 3 bases, with 12 bases left between them. Germline V gene data show CDR1 as LNHDA and CDR2 as SQIVND (reference sequence). CDR3 coding DNA: TGTGCCAGTAGTATAAGCCGGGAGCCGACAGATACGCAGTATTTT. It is translated as CASSISREPTDTQYF.

The chain links TRBV6-1 to TRBJ2-2, with 13 bases aligning to TRBD2. The length of the CDR3 is 15 residues. The J segment lost 6 bases and the V segment lost 9 bases, leaving 7 bases of the junction unmatched. Germline loops: CDR1 MNHNS, CDR2 SASEGT. CDR3 bases: TGTGCCAGTGCCCCCGGGACTAGCGGGGCCGGGGAGCTGTTTTTT. The encoded protein is CASAPGTSGAGELFF.

V is TRBV5-4 and J is TRBJ1-6; the D gene is possibly TRBD1 (6 bases). The CDR3 spans 14 residues. V was clipped by 4 bases and J by 9 bases, with 14 bases between them. Germline V gene lookup returns CDR1 SGHNT and CDR2 YYREEE (reference sequence). CDR3 sequence: CASSPLGASSPLHF. The DNA of the CDR3 is TGTGCCAGCAGCCCACTGGGGGCAAGTTCACCCCTCCACTTT.

This chain uses TRBV7-3 with TRBJ2-7; TRBD1 matches at 8 bases. V dropped 5 bases and J dropped 6; count of bases not matched to a gene: 12. CDR1 and CDR2 from the germline V gene are SGHTA and FQGTGA. The length of the CDR3 is 15 residues. CDR3 sequence (DNA): TGTGCCAGCAGCCCCTCCCCGGGGCAGGGGGCCGAGCAGTACTTC. Translation: CASSPSPGQGAEQYF.

This clone was seen only once. V is TRBV19 and J is TRBJ2-1; D might be TRBD2 (5 bases). Trimming left V 3 bases short and J 0 bases short, with 9 bases between. The CDR3 extends over 15 amino acids. Germline V gives CDR1 LNHDA, CDR2 SQIVND (reference sequence). The DNA of the CDR3 is TGTGCCAGTAGTATGGAGGCATTCTCCTACAATGAGCAGTTCTTC. Protein: CASSMEAFSYNEQFF.

This chain connects TRBV18 to TRBJ1-5, with D tentatively TRBD1 (6 bases). In germline, CDR1 is KGHSH, CDR2 LQKENI. V lost 3 bases to trimming and J lost 5 bases, with 11 bases between them. This CDR3 comprises 14 residues. Written as DNA, the CDR3 is TGTGCCAGCTCACCCGGGGGGGCCGATCAGCCCCAGCATTTT. Protein product: CASSPGGADQPQHF.

The gene calls are TRBV21-1 and TRBJ1-1; the D call in the table, TRBD1, was not verified against the DNA. TRBV21-1 corresponds to a pseudogene. The CDR3 is 18 amino acids. The CDR3 DNA reads TGTGCCAGCAGCAAAGGGGACAGGGGGCCCGCGGCGAACACTGAAGCTTTCTTT. Its translation: CASSKGDRGPAANTEAFF.

V usage is TRBV9 and J usage is TRBJ2-1; no clear D gene. The CDR3 spans 12 residues. V lost 4 bases to trimming and J lost 8 bases, with 10 bases between them. The germline CDR1 and CDR2 sequences are SGDLS and YYNGEE. In DNA, the CDR3 is TGTGCCAGCAGCCCCACGTACTATGAGCAGTTCTTC. It translates to CASSPTYYEQFF.

J is TRBJ2-5 and V is TRBV5-8; 10 nucleotides align to TRBD1. The CDR3 loop spans 17 amino acids. The ends lost 0 bases at V and 1 base at J; junction bases unmatched: 6. Germline assignment: CDR1 SGHTS and CDR2 YDEGEE. Written as DNA, the CDR3 is TGTGCCAGCAGCTTGGGGACAGGGGGTCATACCCAAGAGACCCAGTACTTC. It specifies CASSLGTGGHTQETQYF.